This T cell receptor beta chain is from a study of neurological immune-mediated disorders. The germline V gene has CDR1 SSHAT and CDR2 FNYEAQ (reference sequence). CDR3 size: 15 residues. The V end lost 1 base, the J end lost 6 bases, and 13 bases lay between the germline ends. General observations from the study: HTLV-1-associated myelopathy had the most TCR clonal expansion, while multiple sclerosis had the least, a level that fell below healthy controls.

The authors made cDNA by 5'RACE with 10-nucleotide random UMIs. TCRdb re-analysed the 5' RACE reads in MiXCR, keeping a single row per CDR3 protein. Of roughly 48,000 distinct CDR3 sequences in the sample, roughly 24% were seen once. Remarks on this clonotype: As yet, its antigen is unknown.

The V gene is TRBV7-7, the J gene TRBJ2-1; no firm D call. Sequenced material: PBMCs. This clonotype was sampled from a woman in her 70s in good health. CDR3 in DNA: TGTGCCAGCAGCTTAGGGCAGGCTGAAGGCAATGAGCAGTTCTTC. Translating gives CASSLGQAEGNEQFF. The complete variable domain, with remaining parts taken from reference TRBV7-7 and TRBJ2-1, reads GAGVSQSPRYKVTKRGQDVTLRCDPISSHATLYWYQQALGQGPEFLTYFNYEAQPDKSGLPSDRFSAERPEGSISTLTIQRTEQRDSAMYRCASSLGQAEGNEQFFGPGTRLTVL.